Listed here is a single T cell receptor (beta chain). Antigen: not known. This entry is derived from a study of a mutant IDH1 vaccine in newly diagnosed glioma. Time point reported: week 5, during vaccination. Alongside topical imiquimod, each dose of vaccine comprised 300 ug of mutant IDH1 20-mer peptide. Study-wide results and limits: The occurrence of vaccine-induced immune responses was seen in 93.3% of patients.

The data were produced by immunoSEQ multiplex PCR, yet TCRdb's version contains in-frame clones alone and is incomplete. The repertoire holds about 42,000 clones, with 70% to 90% as singletons. Germline V gene lookup returns CDR1 LNHDA and CDR2 SQIVND (reference sequence). The CDR3 has 13 residues. Trimming pared 5 bases from V and 3 bases from J, leaving 8 bases between. The chain couples TRBV19 to TRBJ2-1; D call uncertain. The sequencing used PBMCs, collected from a glioma patient whose treatment included an IDH1 peptide vaccine. The TCR originated in a man aged 35-49 years with glioma. CDR3 amino acids: CASSHPSYNEQFF. Here the CDR3 DNA reads TGTGCCAGTAGTCATCCAAGCTACAATGAGCAGTTCTTC.